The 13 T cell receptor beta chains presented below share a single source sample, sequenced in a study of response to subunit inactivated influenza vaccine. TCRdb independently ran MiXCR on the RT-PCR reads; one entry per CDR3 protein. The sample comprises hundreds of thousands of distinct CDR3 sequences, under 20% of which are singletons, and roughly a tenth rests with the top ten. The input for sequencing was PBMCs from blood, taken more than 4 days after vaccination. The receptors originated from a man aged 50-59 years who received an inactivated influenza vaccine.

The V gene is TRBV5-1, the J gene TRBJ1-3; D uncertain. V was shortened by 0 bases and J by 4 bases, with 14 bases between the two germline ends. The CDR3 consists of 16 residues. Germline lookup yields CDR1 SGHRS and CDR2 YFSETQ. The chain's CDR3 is CASSLDLGGTGNTIYF. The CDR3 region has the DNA TGCGCCAGCAGCTTGGACCTCGGAGGAACGGGAAACACCATATATTTT. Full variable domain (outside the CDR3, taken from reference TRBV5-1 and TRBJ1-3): KAGVTQTPRYLIKTRGQQVTLSCSPISGHRSVSWYQQTPGQGLQFLFEYFSETQRNKGNFPGRFSGRQFSNSRSEMNVSTLELGDSALYLCASSLDLGGTGNTIYFGEGSWLTVV.

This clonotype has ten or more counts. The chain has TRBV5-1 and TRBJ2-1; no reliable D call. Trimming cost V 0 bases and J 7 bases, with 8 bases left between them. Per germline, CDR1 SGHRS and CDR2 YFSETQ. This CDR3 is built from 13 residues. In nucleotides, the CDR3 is TGCGCCAGCAGCTTGGGGTATGGGAATGAGCAGTTCTTC. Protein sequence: CASSLGYGNEQFF.

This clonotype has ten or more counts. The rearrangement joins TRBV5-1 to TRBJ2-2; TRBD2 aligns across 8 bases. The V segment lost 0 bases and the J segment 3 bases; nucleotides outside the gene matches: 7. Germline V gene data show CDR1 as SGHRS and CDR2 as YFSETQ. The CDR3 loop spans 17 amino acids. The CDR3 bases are TGCGCCAGCAGCTTGGTAGTAGCGGGATTTGACACCGGGGAGCTGTTTTTT. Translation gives CASSLVVAGFDTGELFF.

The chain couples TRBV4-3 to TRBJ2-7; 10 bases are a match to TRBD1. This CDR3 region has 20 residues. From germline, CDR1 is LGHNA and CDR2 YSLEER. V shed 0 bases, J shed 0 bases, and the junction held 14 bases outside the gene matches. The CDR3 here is CASSQENGDRGGLASYEQYF. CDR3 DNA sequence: TGCGCCAGCAGCCAAGAAAATGGGGACAGGGGAGGACTTGCCTCCTACGAGCAGTACTTC.

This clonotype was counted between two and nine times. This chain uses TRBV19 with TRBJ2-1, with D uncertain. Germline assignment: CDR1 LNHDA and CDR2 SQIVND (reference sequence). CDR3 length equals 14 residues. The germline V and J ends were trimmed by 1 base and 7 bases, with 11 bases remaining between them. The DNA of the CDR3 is TGTGCCAGTAGTATAGGATCGCGACGGAATGAGCAGTTCTTC. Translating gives CASSIGSRRNEQFF.

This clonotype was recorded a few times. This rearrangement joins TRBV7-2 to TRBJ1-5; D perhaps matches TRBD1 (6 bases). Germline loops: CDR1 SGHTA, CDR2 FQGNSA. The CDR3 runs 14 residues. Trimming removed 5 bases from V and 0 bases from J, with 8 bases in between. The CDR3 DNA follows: TGTGCCAGCAGCACGGACAGTAGCAATCAGCCCCAGCATTTT. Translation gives CASSTDSSNQPQHF.

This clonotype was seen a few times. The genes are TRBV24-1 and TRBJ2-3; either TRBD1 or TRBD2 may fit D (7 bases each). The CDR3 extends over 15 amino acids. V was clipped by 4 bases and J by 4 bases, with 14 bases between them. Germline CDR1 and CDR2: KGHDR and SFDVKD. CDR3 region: CATSDPGGGPDTQYF. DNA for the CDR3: TGTGCCACCAGTGACCCAGGGGGGGGTCCAGATACGCAGTATTTT.

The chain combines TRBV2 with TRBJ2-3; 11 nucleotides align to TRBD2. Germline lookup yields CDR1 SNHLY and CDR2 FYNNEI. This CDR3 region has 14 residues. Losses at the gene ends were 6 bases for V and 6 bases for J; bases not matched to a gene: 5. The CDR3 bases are TGTGCCAGCAGACTAGCGGGAGATCTGGATACGCAGTATTTT. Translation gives CASRLAGDLDTQYF. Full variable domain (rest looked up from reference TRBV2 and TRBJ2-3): EPEVTQTPSHQVTQMGQEVILRCVPISNHLYFYWYRQILGQKVEFLVSFYNNEISEKSEIFDDQFSVERPDGSNFTLKIRSTKLEDSAMYFCASRLAGDLDTQYFGPGTRLTVL.

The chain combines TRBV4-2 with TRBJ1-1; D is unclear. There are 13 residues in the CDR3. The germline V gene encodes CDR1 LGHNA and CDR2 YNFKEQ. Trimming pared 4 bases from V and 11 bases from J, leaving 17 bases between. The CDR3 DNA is TGTGCCAGCAGCCGACCCGGCCCCGCGGCCGCTTTCTTT. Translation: CASSRPGPAAAFF.

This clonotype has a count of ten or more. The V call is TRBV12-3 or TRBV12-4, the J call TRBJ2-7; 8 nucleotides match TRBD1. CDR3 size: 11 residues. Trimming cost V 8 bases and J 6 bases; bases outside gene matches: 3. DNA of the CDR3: TGTGCCAGCTCCAGGGGGCGCGAGCAGTACTTC. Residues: CASSRGREQYF.

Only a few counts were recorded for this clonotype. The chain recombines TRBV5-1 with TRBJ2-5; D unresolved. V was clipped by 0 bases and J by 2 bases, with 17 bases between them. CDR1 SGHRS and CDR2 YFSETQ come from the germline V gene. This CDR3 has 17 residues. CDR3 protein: CASSLGGVMAIQETQYF. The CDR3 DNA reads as TGCGCCAGCAGCTTGGGAGGTGTTATGGCGATACAAGAGACCCAGTACTTC. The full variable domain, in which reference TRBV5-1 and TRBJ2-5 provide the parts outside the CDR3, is KAGVTQTPRYLIKTRGQQVTLSCSPISGHRSVSWYQQTPGQGLQFLFEYFSETQRNKGNFPGRFSGRQFSNSRSEMNVSTLELGDSALYLCASSLGGVMAIQETQYFGPGTRLLVL.

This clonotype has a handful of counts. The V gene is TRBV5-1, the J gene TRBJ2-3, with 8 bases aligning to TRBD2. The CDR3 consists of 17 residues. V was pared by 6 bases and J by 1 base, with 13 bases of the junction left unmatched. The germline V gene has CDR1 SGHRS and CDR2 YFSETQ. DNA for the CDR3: TGCGCCAGCACCCGGACCGCAGCGGGAGAGGGCACAGATACGCAGTATTTT. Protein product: CASTRTAAGEGTDTQYF.

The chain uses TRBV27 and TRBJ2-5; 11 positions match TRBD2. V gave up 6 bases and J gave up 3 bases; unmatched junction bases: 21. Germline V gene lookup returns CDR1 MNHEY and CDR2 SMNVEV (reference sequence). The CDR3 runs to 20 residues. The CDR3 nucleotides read TGTGCCAGCAGCCCAACTAGCGGGAGAGGTTGGGGAAATACAAAAGAGACCCAGTACTTC. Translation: CASSPTSGRGWGNTKETQYF.